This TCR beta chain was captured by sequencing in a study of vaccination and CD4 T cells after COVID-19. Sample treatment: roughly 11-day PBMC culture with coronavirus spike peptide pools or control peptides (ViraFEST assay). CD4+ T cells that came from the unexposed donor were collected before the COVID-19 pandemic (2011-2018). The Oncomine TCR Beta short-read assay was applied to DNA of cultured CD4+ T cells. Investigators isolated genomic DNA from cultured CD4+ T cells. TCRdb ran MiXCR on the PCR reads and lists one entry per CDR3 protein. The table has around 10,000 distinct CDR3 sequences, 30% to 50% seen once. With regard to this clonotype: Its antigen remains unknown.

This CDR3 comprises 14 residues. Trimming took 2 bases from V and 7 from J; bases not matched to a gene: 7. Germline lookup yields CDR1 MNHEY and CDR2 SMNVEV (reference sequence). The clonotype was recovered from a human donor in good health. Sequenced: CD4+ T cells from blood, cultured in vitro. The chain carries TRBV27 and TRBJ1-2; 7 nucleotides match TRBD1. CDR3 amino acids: CASSLTGVALGYTF. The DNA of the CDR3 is TGTGCCAGCAGTTTAACAGGGGTGGCTCTTGGCTACACCTTC.